The rows below give T cell receptor beta chains drawn from one sample of a study of beta chain features in type 1 diabetes. Profiling relied on immunoSEQ multiplex PCR, and the TCRdb table lists in-frame clones only, not all of them. The repertoire holds around 250,000 clones, with approximately 20% as singletons. The specimen was naive CD4+ T cells from blood. The receptors were gathered from a woman in her 40s with type 1 diabetes. The CDR3 runs from the conserved cysteine through the conserved F or W. D genes are given only for firm matches.

V	D	J	CDR3
TRBV5-1	NA	TRBJ1-1	CASSLQGNTEAFF
TRBV5-1	TRBD1	TRBJ2-7	CASSPGQGGEQYF
TRBV18	NA	TRBJ1-1	CASSPPGRDTEAFF
TRBV7-9	NA	TRBJ2-3	CASSLRGSTDTQYF
TRBV28	NA	TRBJ2-3	CASSPHPDTQYF
TRBV7-8	TRBD1	TRBJ1-2	CASSFQGAVGYGYTF
TRBV30	NA	TRBJ1-4	CAWQGHSNEKLFF
TRBV28	TRBD1	TRBJ2-2	CASNTGQGTGELFF
TRBV5-6	TRBD2	TRBJ2-3	CASSLSGTRAQYF
TRBV9	TRBD1	TRBJ2-7	CASSVAGQGDEQYF
TRBV9	TRBD2	TRBJ2-5	CASSTMGLVETQYF
TRBV7-2	TRBD1	TRBJ1-1	CASSPGTGGTEAFF